The clone carrying this TCR beta chain was seen just once. The antigen remains undetermined. Trimming removed 5 bases from V and 0 bases from J, with 15 bases in between. This CDR3 contains 16 residues. Germline V gene lookup returns CDR1 MGHRA and CDR2 YSYEKL. This sample was included in a study of OX40 agonist ivuxolimab in advanced cancers. In the study overall: Two cutaneous melanoma patients and one hepatocellular carcinoma patient, three in all, had partial responses.

TCRdb's table, derived via immunoSEQ multiplex PCR, lists solely in-frame clones and lacks some. The sample lists 55,000 or so clones, around 85% occurring once. Study results and limitations: No determination was made of the antigen specificity of the expanded peripheral T cells. In the 0.1-3.0 mg/kg groups, partial responders showed among the lowest expansion.

Source: CD4+ or CD8+ T cells sorted from blood, taken in a trial of the OX40 agonist ivuxolimab. The rearrangement links TRBV4-1 to TRBJ2-3, with a possible D match to TRBD2 (5 bases). The sequence was obtained from an adult with an advanced solid tumor such as melanoma, head and neck, liver or kidney cancer. The CDR3 loop reads CASSSGRGPSTDTQYF. CDR3 coding DNA: TGCGCCAGCAGCTCCGGGCGCGGGCCCAGCACAGATACGCAGTATTTT.